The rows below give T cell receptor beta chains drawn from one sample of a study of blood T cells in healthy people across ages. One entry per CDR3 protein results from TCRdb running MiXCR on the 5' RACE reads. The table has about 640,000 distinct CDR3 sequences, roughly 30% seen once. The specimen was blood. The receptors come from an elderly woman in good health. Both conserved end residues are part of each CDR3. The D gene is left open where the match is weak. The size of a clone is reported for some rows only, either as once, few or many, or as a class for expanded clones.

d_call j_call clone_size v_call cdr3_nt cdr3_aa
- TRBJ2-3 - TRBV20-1 TGCAGTGCTAGAGAGGACTACTCTGGCACAGATACGCAGTATTTT CSAREDYSGTDTQYF
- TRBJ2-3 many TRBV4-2 TGTGCCAGCAGCCAGGCCGAGGACACAGATACGCAGTATTTT CASSQAEDTDTQYF
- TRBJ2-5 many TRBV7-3 TGTGCCAGCAGCACCGTTGGGGGGGAGACCCAGTACTTC CASSTVGGETQYF
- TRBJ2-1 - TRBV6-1 TGTGCCAGCAGTTTAGCGGAGTATGAGCAGTTCTTC CASSLAEYEQFF
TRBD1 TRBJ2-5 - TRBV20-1 TGCAGTGCTCCGATGACAGGGGGTGTTGAGACCCAGTACTTC CSAPMTGGVETQYF
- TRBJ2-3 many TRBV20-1 TGCAGTGCTAGACTGGGGGGCACAGATACGCAGTATTTT CSARLGGTDTQYF
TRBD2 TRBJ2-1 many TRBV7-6 TGTGCCAGCAGCTTGGAGACTAGCGGGGGGAACAACAATGAGCAGTTCTTC CASSLETSGGNNNEQFF
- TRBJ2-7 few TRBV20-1 TGCAGTGCTAGCGGGGAGCGCTACGAGCGGTACTTC CSASGERYERYF
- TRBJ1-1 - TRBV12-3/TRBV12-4 TGTGCCAGCGAGGGCAGGGGATATACTGAAGCTTTCTTT CASEGRGYTEAFF
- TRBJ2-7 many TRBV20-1 TGCAGTGCTGTCCCCGGGACCGGGGACGAGCAGTACTTC CSAVPGTGDEQYF
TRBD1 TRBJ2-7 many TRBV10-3 TGTGCCATCAGGGGAATAAGACAGGGAAGCTCCTACGAGCAGTACTTC CAIRGIRQGSSYEQYF
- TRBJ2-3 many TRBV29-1 TGCAGCGTTGGTGACTCTAGCACAGATACGCAGTATTTT CSVGDSSTDTQYF
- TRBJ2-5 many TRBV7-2 TGTGCCAGCAGCTTAGCGGGACTCCCCAAAGAGACCCAGTACTTC CASSLAGLPKETQYF
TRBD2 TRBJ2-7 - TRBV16 TGTGCCAGCAGCCCCCCTGCGACTAGCGGGAGAGGAGAGCAGTACTTC CASSPPATSGRGEQYF
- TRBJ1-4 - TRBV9 TGTGCCAGCAGCGAGGAGGGGGGGGCCACTAATGAAAAACTGTTTTTT CASSEEGGATNEKLFF
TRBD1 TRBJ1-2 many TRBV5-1 TGCGCCAGCAGCTTGGTACAGGGGGGCGTTGGCTACACCTTC CASSLVQGGVGYTF
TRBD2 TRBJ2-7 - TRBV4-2 TGTGCCAGCAGCCAAGATCGAGGGAAGAGCGGGGGGATCACCTACGAGCAGTACTTC CASSQDRGKSGGITYEQYF
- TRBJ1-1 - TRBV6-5 TGTGCCAGCAGTTACTTACCCCTTTACATGAACACTGAAGCTTTCTTT CASSYLPLYMNTEAFF
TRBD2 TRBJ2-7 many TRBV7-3 TGTGCCAGCAGCCCCTCACTAGCGGGGGGGCTCTACGAGCAGTACTTC CASSPSLAGGLYEQYF
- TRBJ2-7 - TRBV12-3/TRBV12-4 TGTGCCAGCAGCTATTACCGTTACGAGCAGTACTTC CASSYYRYEQYF
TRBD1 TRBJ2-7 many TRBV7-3 TGTGCCAGCAGCTTCAATCGGACAGGTGCCGACGAGCAGTACTTC CASSFNRTGADEQYF
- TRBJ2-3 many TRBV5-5 TGTGCCAGCAGCCTGGTAGGGACGGATAGCACAGATACGCAGTATTTT CASSLVGTDSTDTQYF
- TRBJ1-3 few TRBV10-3 TGTGCCATCAGTGGGGGACACCAAAGCTCTGGAAACACCATATATTTT CAISGGHQSSGNTIYF
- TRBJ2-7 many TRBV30 TGTGCCTGGACAAAATTTGATTACGAGCAGTACTTC CAWTKFDYEQYF
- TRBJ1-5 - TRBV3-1 TGTGCCAGCAGCCAAGAAGGCGGGTTCGGACAGCCCCAGCATTTT CASSQEGGFGQPQHF
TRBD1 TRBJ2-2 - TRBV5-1 TGCGCCAGCAAAGGGACAGAGAACACCGGGGAGCTGTTTTTT CASKGTENTGELFF
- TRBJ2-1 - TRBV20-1 TGCAGTGCTAGAGCGGTCCAGGGGCTTCAGTACGAGCAGTTCTTC CSARAVQGLQYEQFF
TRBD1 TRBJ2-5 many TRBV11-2 TGTGCCAGCAGCTTAGTTGACAGGGGGAAGACCCAGTACTTC CASSLVDRGKTQYF
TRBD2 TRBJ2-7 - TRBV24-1 TGTGCCACCAGTGACGGGACTAGCGGTAACTACGAGCAGTACTTC CATSDGTSGNYEQYF
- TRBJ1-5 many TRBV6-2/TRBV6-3 TGTGCCAGCAGTTACTCCGTACGGAATCAGCCCCAGCATTTT CASSYSVRNQPQHF
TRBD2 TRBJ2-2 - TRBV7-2 TGTGCCAGCAGCTTAGTAGCGGGGGGCATGGAGGCCGGGGAGCTGTTTTTT CASSLVAGGMEAGELFF
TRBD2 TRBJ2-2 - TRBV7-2 TGTGCCAGCAGGCGGGCTAGCGGGCTGGACACCGGGGAGCTGTTTTTT CASRRASGLDTGELFF
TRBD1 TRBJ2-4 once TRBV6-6 TGTGCCAGCAGTCACGACAGGGGGGAGCGAAACATTCAGTACTTC CASSHDRGERNIQYF
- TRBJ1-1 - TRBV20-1 TGCAGTGCTGGAGAAGAAGGGCAGGGCACTGAAGCTTTCTTT CSAGEEGQGTEAFF
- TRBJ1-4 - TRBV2 TGTGCCAGCGACACGACTGAAAAACTGTTTTTT CASDTTEKLFF
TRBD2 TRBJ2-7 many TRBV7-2 TGTGCCAGCAGCTTTAGCGGGGTAATCTACGAGCAGTACTTC CASSFSGVIYEQYF
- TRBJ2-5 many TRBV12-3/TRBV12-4 TGTGCCAGCAGTTTTGACAGGACCACCAGGAGGGAGACCCAGTACTTC CASSFDRTTRRETQYF
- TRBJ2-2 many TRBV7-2 TGTGCCAGCAGCCTGCTATCCGGGCCGGGAGACACCGGGGAGCTGTTTTTT CASSLLSGPGDTGELFF
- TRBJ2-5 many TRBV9 TGTGCCAGCAGCATGGGACGGGCACAAGAGACCCAGTACTTC CASSMGRAQETQYF
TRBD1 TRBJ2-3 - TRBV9 TGTGCCAGCAGCGTAGAGGGGACAGGGACAGGTACGCAGTATTTT CASSVEGTGTGTQYF
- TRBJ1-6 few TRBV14 TGTGCCAGCAGCCAAGCTCCCCGGGACACGGGTTTGAATTCACCCCTCCACTTT CASSQAPRDTGLNSPLHF
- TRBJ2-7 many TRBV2 TGTGCCAGCTGGGGGGCAGACTGGGACGAGCAGTACTTC CASWGADWDEQYF
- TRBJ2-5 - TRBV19 TGTGCCAGTAGTATAAGAGGGAAACAAGAGACCCAGTACTTC CASSIRGKQETQYF
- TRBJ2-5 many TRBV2 TGTGCCAGCAGTCTCTCGACAGGAGCACAAGAGACCCAGTACTTC CASSLSTGAQETQYF
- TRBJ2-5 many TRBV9 TGTGCCAGCAGCGTAGCTAGTTGGGCAGGCCAAGAGACCCAGTACTTC CASSVASWAGQETQYF